This is a list of T cell receptor beta chains from one sample in a study of radiotherapy plus CTLA-4 blockade in lung cancer. Some clones are missing from TCRdb's copy, which holds only in-frame ones; the method was immunoSEQ multiplex PCR. Of fewer than 35,000 clones in the sample, under 85% were seen once. The source was peripheral blood, collected from a patient treated with radiotherapy plus ipilimumab. Receptors originate from a human donor with non-small cell lung cancer that progressed on radiotherapy plus ipilimumab. The CDR3 runs from the conserved cysteine through the conserved F or W. D genes are given only for firm matches. Not all rows give a size; the values are once, few, many and, for expanded clones, a class.

j_gene: TRBJ1-6
v_gene: TRBV7-8
abundance: .
d_gene: .
CDR3nt: TGTGCCAGCAATGACTATAATTCACCCCTCCACTTT
CDR3aa: CASNDYNSPLHF

j_gene: TRBJ1-2
v_gene: TRBV1
abundance: .
d_gene: .
CDR3nt: TGCACCAGCAGGAACACCCGTTTGTGCGAAACCTATGGCTACACCTTC
CDR3aa: CTSRNTRLCETYGYTF

j_gene: TRBJ1-5
v_gene: TRBV2
abundance: .
d_gene: .
CDR3nt: TGTGCCAGCAGTCCCGACAGGAAGAATCAGCCCCAGCATTTT
CDR3aa: CASSPDRKNQPQHF

j_gene: TRBJ1-2
v_gene: TRBV7-3
abundance: .
d_gene: .
CDR3nt: TGCGCCAGCAGCCAGGTGGGGGGTTCGAACTATGGCTACACCTTC
CDR3aa: CASSQVGGSNYGYTF

j_gene: TRBJ1-5
v_gene: TRBV4-2
abundance: .
d_gene: .
CDR3nt: TGTGCCAGCAGCCGCGGGGGCCTCAATCAGCCCCAGCATTTT
CDR3aa: CASSRGGLNQPQHF

j_gene: TRBJ2-7
v_gene: TRBV28
abundance: .
d_gene: .
CDR3nt: TGTGCCAGCAGTTTGGGAGGGGGCAAGGGGTACGAGCAGTACTTC
CDR3aa: CASSLGGGKGYEQYF

j_gene: TRBJ2-2
v_gene: TRBV7-2
abundance: .
d_gene: .
CDR3nt: TGTGCCAGCTCCCCCCGTGGGGGGAACACCGGGGAGCTGTTTTTT
CDR3aa: CASSPRGGNTGELFF

j_gene: TRBJ1-2
v_gene: TRBV28
abundance: .
d_gene: TRBD1
CDR3nt: TGTGCCAGCAGTGGGGGACAGTCGTATTATGGCTACACCTTC
CDR3aa: CASSGGQSYYGYTF

j_gene: TRBJ2-5
v_gene: TRBV5-1
abundance: .
d_gene: .
CDR3nt: TGCGCCAGCGGGGATGGGGAGACCCAGTACTTC
CDR3aa: CASGDGETQYF

j_gene: TRBJ2-3
v_gene: TRBV14
abundance: .
d_gene: .
CDR3nt: TGTGCCAGCAGCCAAGATAGGGGGGGCGGAAGCACAGATACGCAGTATTTT
CDR3aa: CASSQDRGGGSTDTQYF

j_gene: TRBJ1-2
v_gene: TRBV7-4
abundance: .
d_gene: .
CDR3nt: TGTGCCAGCAGCGGATCGACGAGAGCAGCGCGAAAGACCTATGGCTACACCTTC
CDR3aa: CASSGSTRAARKTYGYTF

j_gene: TRBJ2-7
v_gene: TRBV7-8
abundance: few
d_gene: TRBD2
CDR3nt: TGTGCCAGCAGCTCACGACTGGCGGGAGGGCTCCACGAGCAGTACTTC
CDR3aa: CASSSRLAGGLHEQYF

j_gene: TRBJ1-4
v_gene: TRBV10-3
abundance: .
d_gene: .
CDR3nt: TGTGCCATCAGTGAGAATGGGGCGGAGAAACTGTTTTTT
CDR3aa: CAISENGAEKLFF

j_gene: TRBJ2-6
v_gene: TRBV7-2
abundance: .
d_gene: .
CDR3nt: TGTGCCAGCAGCTCCACGGGAATTAACTCTGGGGCCAACGTCCTGACTTTC
CDR3aa: CASSSTGINSGANVLTF

j_gene: TRBJ1-6
v_gene: TRBV2
abundance: .
d_gene: TRBD1
CDR3nt: TGTGCCAGCAACTTACAGGGGCACGATTCACCCCTCCACTTT
CDR3aa: CASNLQGHDSPLHF

j_gene: TRBJ2-1
v_gene: TRBV13
abundance: .
d_gene: TRBD1
CDR3nt: TGTGCCAGCAGCTTAGACCCACAGGGGGCGTACTTTGAGCAGTTCTTC
CDR3aa: CASSLDPQGAYFEQFF

j_gene: TRBJ2-7
v_gene: TRBV27
abundance: .
d_gene: TRBD1
CDR3nt: TGTGCCAGCAGTTCCCTAGGGGGCTTGGCCTACGAGCAGTACTTC
CDR3aa: CASSSLGGLAYEQYF

j_gene: TRBJ2-5
v_gene: TRBV28
abundance: .
d_gene: TRBD2
CDR3nt: TGTGCCAGCCTCCCAAGCGGGGGGCGGGAGACCCAGTACTTC
CDR3aa: CASLPSGGRETQYF

j_gene: TRBJ1-1
v_gene: TRBV27
abundance: .
d_gene: .
CDR3nt: TGTGCCAGCATGGTCGGTTCTAATGAAGCTTTCTTT
CDR3aa: CASMVGSNEAFF

j_gene: TRBJ2-3
v_gene: TRBV28
abundance: once
d_gene: TRBD1
CDR3nt: TGTGCCAGCAGTTTAGACAGGGGACCAGATACGCAGTATTTT
CDR3aa: CASSLDRGPDTQYF

j_gene: TRBJ2-3
v_gene: TRBV7-6
abundance: few
d_gene: TRBD2
CDR3nt: TGTGCCAGCAGCCTAGCCACTAGCGGGAGGTCTACCCCAGATACGCAGTATTTT
CDR3aa: CASSLATSGRSTPDTQYF

j_gene: TRBJ2-2
v_gene: TRBV10-3
abundance: few
d_gene: TRBD1
CDR3nt: TGTGCCATCAGTGAGTCTCAGACAGGGGTGCGAACCGGGGAGCTGTTTTTT
CDR3aa: CAISESQTGVRTGELFF

j_gene: TRBJ2-5
v_gene: TRBV2
abundance: .
d_gene: .
CDR3nt: TGTGCCAGCAGAACTGAGGGGCAGCAAGAGACCCAGTACTTC
CDR3aa: CASRTEGQQETQYF

j_gene: TRBJ1-2
v_gene: TRBV27
abundance: few
d_gene: .
CDR3nt: TGTGCCAGCAGTTTACAGGGGTTCGTGTCTAACTATGGCTACACCTTC
CDR3aa: CASSLQGFVSNYGYTF

j_gene: TRBJ2-5
v_gene: TRBV10-3
abundance: .
d_gene: .
CDR3nt: TGTGCCATCAGTGAGCTTAAGGCAGGCTCGGGAGAGACCCAGTACTTC
CDR3aa: CAISELKAGSGETQYF

j_gene: TRBJ1-1
v_gene: TRBV28
abundance: once
d_gene: .
CDR3nt: TGTGCCACTTCCTCAGGGAGGAGGGACACTGAAGCTTTCTTT
CDR3aa: CATSSGRRDTEAFF

j_gene: TRBJ1-2
v_gene: TRBV5-1
abundance: .
d_gene: TRBD1
CDR3nt: TGCGCCAGCAGCGCCGCCAGGGGGAAAGGATATGGCTACACCTTC
CDR3aa: CASSAARGKGYGYTF

j_gene: TRBJ1-5
v_gene: TRBV6-5
abundance: .
d_gene: .
CDR3nt: TGTGCCACCCGAGCGGTTGACAATCAGCCCCAGCATTTT
CDR3aa: CATRAVDNQPQHF

j_gene: TRBJ2-3
v_gene: TRBV5-1
abundance: few
d_gene: TRBD2
CDR3nt: TGCGCCAGCAGCTCCGGGGGGGGGCCGAGGGGAGATACGCAGTATTTT
CDR3aa: CASSSGGGPRGDTQYF

j_gene: TRBJ2-7
v_gene: TRBV7-2
abundance: .
d_gene: .
CDR3nt: TGTGCCAGCAGCTTGTCCTACGAGCAGTACTTC
CDR3aa: CASSLSYEQYF

j_gene: TRBJ1-1
v_gene: TRBV28
abundance: .
d_gene: .
CDR3nt: TGTGCCATTCACGGGACGGTGAACACTGAAGCTTTCTTT
CDR3aa: CAIHGTVNTEAFF

j_gene: TRBJ1-3
v_gene: TRBV25-1
abundance: .
d_gene: .
CDR3nt: TGTGCCAGCAGTGATACCGGGACCGCCGCCTTT
CDR3aa: CASSDTGTAAF

j_gene: TRBJ1-1
v_gene: TRBV19
abundance: few
d_gene: TRBD1
CDR3nt: TGTGCCAGTAGTCAAACCGACCGGGGACAGGGAAACACTGAAGCTTTCTTT
CDR3aa: CASSQTDRGQGNTEAFF

j_gene: TRBJ2-5
v_gene: TRBV4-1
abundance: .
d_gene: .
CDR3nt: TGCGCCAGCAGCCAAGATAATCGCCTCAGCGAGACCCAGTACTTC
CDR3aa: CASSQDNRLSETQYF

j_gene: TRBJ2-7
v_gene: TRBV2
abundance: .
d_gene: TRBD1
CDR3nt: TGTGCCAGCAGTTTAAACAGGGGCGACGAGCAGTACTTC
CDR3aa: CASSLNRGDEQYF

j_gene: TRBJ2-7
v_gene: TRBV7-9
abundance: .
d_gene: .
CDR3nt: TGTGCCAGCAGCTTATATGGGGACGAATCCTACGAGCAGTACTTC
CDR3aa: CASSLYGDESYEQYF

j_gene: TRBJ1-3
v_gene: TRBV6-6
abundance: .
d_gene: TRBD1
CDR3nt: TGTGCCAGCAGGGAGACAGGGGCCTACTCTGGAAACACCATATATTTT
CDR3aa: CASRETGAYSGNTIYF

j_gene: TRBJ2-6
v_gene: TRBV6-5
abundance: once
d_gene: .
CDR3nt: TGTGCCAGCACAGGGTCTGGGGCCAACGTCCTGACTTTC
CDR3aa: CASTGSGANVLTF

j_gene: TRBJ2-7
v_gene: TRBV7-2
abundance: few
d_gene: .
CDR3nt: TGTGCCAGCAGCTTAGGGTGGGGCAGCTCCTACGAGCAGTACTTC
CDR3aa: CASSLGWGSSYEQYF

j_gene: TRBJ2-2
v_gene: TRBV14
abundance: .
d_gene: .
CDR3nt: TGTGCCAGCAGCCAGCAGGGATACACCGGGGAGCTGTTTTTT
CDR3aa: CASSQQGYTGELFF

j_gene: TRBJ2-1
v_gene: TRBV7-3
abundance: few
d_gene: .
CDR3nt: TGTGCCAGCAGCTTAATCAGGGATCATGAGCAGTTCTTC
CDR3aa: CASSLIRDHEQFF

j_gene: TRBJ2-7
v_gene: TRBV13
abundance: few
d_gene: .
CDR3nt: TGTGCCAGCAGCCCCGGGCCGGGTACCTACGAGCAGTACTTC
CDR3aa: CASSPGPGTYEQYF

j_gene: TRBJ1-1
v_gene: TRBV28
abundance: .
d_gene: .
CDR3nt: TGTGCCAGCAGTTTTCGGTATCGGTCTAACACTGAAGCTTTCTTT
CDR3aa: CASSFRYRSNTEAFF

j_gene: TRBJ2-7
v_gene: TRBV11-2
abundance: .
d_gene: .
CDR3nt: TGTGCCAGCAGTTTGACTCGGGGGGAGCAGTACTTC
CDR3aa: CASSLTRGEQYF

j_gene: TRBJ2-5
v_gene: TRBV5-1
abundance: .
d_gene: TRBD2
CDR3nt: TGCGCCAGCAGCGCGGGGACTAGCGGGTTCCAAGAGACCCAGTACTTC
CDR3aa: CASSAGTSGFQETQYF

j_gene: TRBJ2-1
v_gene: TRBV5-1
abundance: few
d_gene: TRBD1
CDR3nt: TGCGCCAGCAGCTTGGTGGGTGACAGGGCGTTGAATGAGCAGTTCTTC
CDR3aa: CASSLVGDRALNEQFF

j_gene: TRBJ2-7
v_gene: TRBV6-5
abundance: .
d_gene: .
CDR3nt: TGTGCCAGCAGTTACACTAGGGTGTCCTACGAGCAGTACTTC
CDR3aa: CASSYTRVSYEQYF

j_gene: TRBJ2-5
v_gene: TRBV9
abundance: once
d_gene: .
CDR3nt: TGTGCCAGCTCCACCGGGGGCTTAGAGACCCAGTACTTC
CDR3aa: CASSTGGLETQYF

j_gene: TRBJ1-3
v_gene: TRBV11-3
abundance: .
d_gene: .
CDR3nt: TGTGCCAGCAGCTTAGGAACTGGAAACACCATATATTTT
CDR3aa: CASSLGTGNTIYF

j_gene: TRBJ2-1
v_gene: TRBV10-1
abundance: .
d_gene: .
CDR3nt: TGCGCCAGCAGCCTTAAAACTAGAGATGAGCAGTTCTTC
CDR3aa: CASSLKTRDEQFF